This T cell receptor beta chain appears in the sequencing data of a study of blood T cell repertoires in COVID-19. As for the study in general: Specimens from acute and convalescent COVID-19 originated in the United States, Italy and Spain. Sources were T cells, B-cell-depleted T cells, or PBMCs; the material itself was cDNA or gDNA.

Sequencing was performed with immunoSEQ multiplex PCR; in TCRdb, only in-frame clones are kept and a portion is missing. The sample has approximately 210,000 clones; about four fifths are singletons. Trimming at V came to 7 bases and at J to 1 base, leaving 10 bases not matched to a gene. CDR3 length equals 16 residues. Germline V lookup: CDR1 MDHEN, CDR2 SYDVKM. V usage is TRBV28 and J usage is TRBJ1-2; 9 bases map to TRBD1. The TCR was taken from a woman aged 40 to 50 with active or convalescent COVID-19. Sequenced material: peripheral blood. In nucleotides, the CDR3 is TGTGCCAGCACCCCGGCCGGGACAGGGAGTAACTATGGCTACACCTTC. This sequence encodes CASTPAGTGSNYGYTF.